One T cell receptor beta chain is described in this entry. This specimen belongs to a study of blood T cell repertoires in COVID-19. Germline CDR1 MNHEY, CDR2 SMNVEV (reference sequence). The V and J ends lost 1 base and 2 bases respectively, with 13 bases between them. CDR3 length equals 16 residues. The table came from immunoSEQ multiplex PCR; TCRdb's copy has only in-frame clones and leaves some out. In the table there are some 200,000 clones, approximately 87% of which are singletons. The chain employs TRBV27 and TRBJ2-3; D not certain. The sequence derives from a woman aged 60-75 years with COVID-19, enrolled during active disease. Sequencing was performed on peripheral blood. This CDR3 reads CASSLYSFGTTDTQYF. The CDR3 bases are TGTGCCAGCAGTTTATACTCCTTTGGTACCACAGATACGCAGTATTTT.